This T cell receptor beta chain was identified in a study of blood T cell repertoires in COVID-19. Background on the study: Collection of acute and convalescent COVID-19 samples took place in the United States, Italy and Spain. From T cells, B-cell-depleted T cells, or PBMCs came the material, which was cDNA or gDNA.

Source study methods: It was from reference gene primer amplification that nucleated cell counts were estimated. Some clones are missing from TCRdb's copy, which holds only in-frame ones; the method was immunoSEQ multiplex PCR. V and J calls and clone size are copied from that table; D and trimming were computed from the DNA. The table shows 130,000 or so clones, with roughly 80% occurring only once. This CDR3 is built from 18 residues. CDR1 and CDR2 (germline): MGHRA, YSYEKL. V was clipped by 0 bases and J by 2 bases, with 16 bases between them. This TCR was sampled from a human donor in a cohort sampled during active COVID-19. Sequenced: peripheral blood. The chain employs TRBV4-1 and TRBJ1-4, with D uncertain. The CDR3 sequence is CASSQEGWGSGTNEKLFF. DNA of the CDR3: TGCGCCAGCAGCCAAGAGGGATGGGGAAGCGGGACTAATGAAAAACTGTTTTTT.